This T cell receptor beta chain was sequenced in a study of somatic mutations in cytotoxic T cells in rheumatoid arthritis. Study-level points and caveats: For CD8+ T-cell clonality, rheumatoid arthritis patients and age-matched healthy controls did not differ significantly.

CDR1 and CDR2 (germline): MNHEY, SVGAGI. This CDR3 is 14 amino acids long. The ends were cut back, 5 bases at V and 10 bases at J, with 17 bases in the middle. Only one count was recorded for this clone. Its cognate antigen is unknown. TCRdb keeps only in-frame clones here, not all; method: immunoSEQ multiplex PCR. This table holds some 14,000 clones, around four fifths found once. The sequenced material came from CD8+ T cells sorted from blood. The receptor comes from an adult with rheumatoid arthritis. J is TRBJ1-4 and V is TRBV6-5, with D unresolved. CDR3 DNA sequence: TGTGCCAGCAGTCCCGGGGTCTCCCCCGGAAAACTGTTTTTT. Translation gives CASSPGVSPGKLFF.